This record covers a single T cell receptor (beta chain). By how much of the sample it makes up, this clonotype is medium-sized (0.01 to 0.1%). Which antigen it targets is not known. No base quality values were provided; no much bigger clone lies one nucleotide off. The library was generated by RT-PCR. TCRdb names Illumina MiSeq as the instrument used. TCRdb applied fastp at Q25 and MiXCR to the public reads, then kept only in-frame beta chains. Each entry is one CDR3 protein sequence, shown with its most common DNA and genes. Present in this sample are 2,500 to 3,000 distinct CDR3 sequences, roughly 3.6% of which were seen just once. 3% to 3.5% of the sample rests with the top ten. Reading from cysteine to phenylalanine, the CDR3 counts 13 amino acids. The kept DNA is CDR3 alone, 39 bases in frame from the first base. Trimmed from V: 8 bases; trimmed from J: 10 bases; junction bases lacking a gene match: 8. The germline V gene provides CDR1 SGHAT and CDR2 FQNNGV.

These data belong to a study of immune reconstitution after stem cell transplant in scleroderma (dated by TCRdb to 2015 to 2018). This receptor chain uses TRBV11-2 and TRBJ2-1; 10 bases in the middle match TRBD2. Sample acquisition took place before or after autologous hematopoietic stem cell transplantation (not recorded which). This TCR was recovered from a human donor with systemic sclerosis. The CDR3 protein: CASGLADLREQFF. The DNA is TGTGCCAGCGGACTAGCGGACCTCCGAGAGCAGTTCTTC.